Listed below are T cell receptor beta chains from one sample, sequenced in a study of regulatory T cells in long-lasting Graves disease. TCRdb itself ran the multiplex PCR reads through MiXCR, one entry per CDR3 protein. The sample holds about 470,000 distinct CDR3 sequences, roughly 15% seen once. These data were also reused for a study on T cells in Graves' hyperthyroidism and ophthalmopathy.

The material sequenced was peripheral blood mononuclear cells (PBMCs), taken at new diagnosis, from a patient treated with antithyroid drugs. The receptors stem from a man aged 40-50 years with Graves disease. Both conserved end residues are part of each CDR3. Each record gives: J gene, D gene, clone size, V gene, CDR3 DNA, CDR3 protein. A D gene is named only where the DNA matches it firmly. For some rows the clone size is stated as once, few or many, or as a class when expanded; others skip it.

J gene: TRBJ2-2
D gene: TRBD2
clone size: many
V gene: TRBV11-2
CDR3 DNA: TGTGCCAGCAGCCTAGAAGCGGGAACGAACACCGGGGAGCTGTTTTTT
CDR3 protein: CASSLEAGTNTGELFF

J gene: TRBJ2-3
D gene: .
clone size: many
V gene: TRBV7-9
CDR3 DNA: TGTGCCAGCAGCTTTTTGGGGGAGGAAGATACGCAGTATTTT
CDR3 protein: CASSFLGEEDTQYF

J gene: TRBJ2-2
D gene: TRBD2
clone size: .
V gene: TRBV4-1
CDR3 DNA: TGCGCCAGCGGCGATAGCGGGAGCGTCTATACCGGGGAGCTGTTTTTT
CDR3 protein: CASGDSGSVYTGELFF

J gene: TRBJ2-1
D gene: TRBD2
clone size: once
V gene: TRBV10-2
CDR3 DNA: TGCGCCACCCGGACTAGCGGGAGCTCCAGGAATGAGCAGTTCTTC
CDR3 protein: CATRTSGSSRNEQFF

J gene: TRBJ2-3
D gene: .
clone size: many
V gene: TRBV28
CDR3 DNA: TGTGCCAGCAGTTTTGGAACGGGAGTGGAAGATACGCAGTATTTT
CDR3 protein: CASSFGTGVEDTQYF

J gene: TRBJ2-2
D gene: .
clone size: many
V gene: TRBV5-1
CDR3 DNA: TGCGCCAGCAGCTCAAACCCACTAGGTATCGCGAACACCGGGGAGCTGTTTTTT
CDR3 protein: CASSSNPLGIANTGELFF

J gene: TRBJ2-5
D gene: .
clone size: .
V gene: TRBV7-2
CDR3 DNA: TGTGCCAGCAGCCCAACTTGGGAGTCCAGAGAGACCCAGTACTTC
CDR3 protein: CASSPTWESRETQYF

J gene: TRBJ2-7
D gene: .
clone size: many
V gene: TRBV6-2/TRBV6-3
CDR3 DNA: TGTGCCAGCAGTTACTCCACATCTGTGGGCGAGCAGTACTTC
CDR3 protein: CASSYSTSVGEQYF

J gene: TRBJ1-4
D gene: TRBD1
clone size: many
V gene: TRBV28
CDR3 DNA: TGTGCCAGCAGTCTCCACAGGCTCGGACAGGAGGTTTTTTTT
CDR3 protein: CASSLHRLGQEVFF

J gene: TRBJ2-1
D gene: .
clone size: once
V gene: TRBV19
CDR3 DNA: TGTGCCAGTCAACAACGGGGCAAGTGGGCAGGCGTACGTATCAATGAGCAGTTCTTC
CDR3 protein: CASQQRGKWAGVRINEQFF

J gene: TRBJ2-7
D gene: .
clone size: .
V gene: TRBV5-4
CDR3 DNA: TGTGCCAGCAGCTTGGACGTAGCCCCCTCGCGGGAGCAGTACTTC
CDR3 protein: CASSLDVAPSREQYF

J gene: TRBJ2-1
D gene: .
clone size: few
V gene: TRBV30
CDR3 DNA: TGTGCCTGGAGTGTCGACAATGAGCAGTTCTTC
CDR3 protein: CAWSVDNEQFF

J gene: TRBJ2-1
D gene: TRBD1
clone size: once
V gene: TRBV25-1
CDR3 DNA: TGTGCCAGCAGTGCTCAGGGGGCGGTGGGTGAGCAGTTCTTC
CDR3 protein: CASSAQGAVGEQFF

J gene: TRBJ2-1
D gene: TRBD2
clone size: many
V gene: TRBV7-9
CDR3 DNA: TGTGCCAGCAGCTTAAGTGGGGGGGATGAGCAGTTCTTC
CDR3 protein: CASSLSGGDEQFF

J gene: TRBJ2-7
D gene: .
clone size: few
V gene: TRBV6-1
CDR3 DNA: TGTGCCAGCAGACCATGGTCTACAGGGCCCTACGAGCAGTACTTC
CDR3 protein: CASRPWSTGPYEQYF

J gene: TRBJ2-7
D gene: .
clone size: many
V gene: TRBV7-8
CDR3 DNA: TGTGCCAGCAGCCCCTGGGACGGAGCCTACGAGCAGTACTTC
CDR3 protein: CASSPWDGAYEQYF

J gene: TRBJ2-3
D gene: .
clone size: many
V gene: TRBV2
CDR3 DNA: TGTGCCAGCAGTGAGGGCAGCGTTAGCCCATGGCGGGATACGCAGTATTTT
CDR3 protein: CASSEGSVSPWRDTQYF

J gene: TRBJ1-1
D gene: .
clone size: .
V gene: TRBV6-5
CDR3 DNA: TGTGCCAGCAGTTCACAGTACACTGAAGCTTTCTTT
CDR3 protein: CASSSQYTEAFF

J gene: TRBJ2-2
D gene: TRBD2
clone size: many
V gene: TRBV6-1
CDR3 DNA: TGTGCCAGCAGTGCACTAGCGGCCAACACCGGGGAGCTGTTTTTT
CDR3 protein: CASSALAANTGELFF

J gene: TRBJ2-3
D gene: TRBD1
clone size: many
V gene: TRBV24-1
CDR3 DNA: TGTGCCACCAGTGATTTTCCAGGGGGCAACCCACCTGGCACAGATACGCAGTATTTT
CDR3 protein: CATSDFPGGNPPGTDTQYF

J gene: TRBJ2-3
D gene: TRBD2
clone size: .
V gene: TRBV28
CDR3 DNA: TGTGCCAGCAGTTTCAGGGTAGCGGGAGGGCCAGATACGCAGTATTTT
CDR3 protein: CASSFRVAGGPDTQYF

J gene: TRBJ2-7
D gene: .
clone size: many
V gene: TRBV3-1
CDR3 DNA: TGTGCCAGCAGCCAAGGAATTGAGCAGTACTTC
CDR3 protein: CASSQGIEQYF

J gene: TRBJ1-5
D gene: .
clone size: once
V gene: TRBV12-3/TRBV12-4
CDR3 DNA: TGTGCCAGCAGTCACTACGACAGCAGCAATCAGCCCCAGCATTTT
CDR3 protein: CASSHYDSSNQPQHF

J gene: TRBJ2-5
D gene: TRBD2
clone size: many
V gene: TRBV20-1
CDR3 DNA: TGCAGTGCTAGAAGGCCTAGCGGGAGTGGAGAGACCCAGTACTTC
CDR3 protein: CSARRPSGSGETQYF

J gene: TRBJ2-1
D gene: .
clone size: many
V gene: TRBV5-1
CDR3 DNA: TGTGCCAGCAGCTTAGTAGCGGAGAACAATGAGCAGTTCTTC
CDR3 protein: CASSLVAENNEQFF

J gene: TRBJ2-3
D gene: TRBD2
clone size: many
V gene: TRBV3-1
CDR3 DNA: TGTGCCAGCAGCCCCCCCCTAGCGGGAGGGGATACGCAGTATTTT
CDR3 protein: CASSPPLAGGDTQYF

J gene: TRBJ2-3
D gene: .
clone size: few
V gene: TRBV6-1
CDR3 DNA: TGTGCCAGCAGCATAGGTTTGAGCACAGATACGCAGTATTTT
CDR3 protein: CASSIGLSTDTQYF

J gene: TRBJ1-6
D gene: .
clone size: .
V gene: TRBV20-1
CDR3 DNA: TGCAGTGCTAGGTCGGGGGGCGATAATTCACCCCTCCACTTT
CDR3 protein: CSARSGGDNSPLHF

J gene: TRBJ2-1
D gene: TRBD2
clone size: many
V gene: TRBV6-1
CDR3 DNA: TGTGCCAGCAGTGTGGGGACTAGCGGGAGTTTAAATGAGCAGTTCTTC
CDR3 protein: CASSVGTSGSLNEQFF

J gene: TRBJ2-5
D gene: TRBD1
clone size: .
V gene: TRBV9
CDR3 DNA: TGTGCCAGCAGCGCCGCTACAGGGGGTTGGGAGACCCAGTACTTC
CDR3 protein: CASSAATGGWETQYF

J gene: TRBJ2-7
D gene: .
clone size: many
V gene: TRBV28
CDR3 DNA: TGTGCCAGCAGCTACACAGGCACGGGGGACGAGCAGTACTTC
CDR3 protein: CASSYTGTGDEQYF

J gene: TRBJ2-7
D gene: .
clone size: many
V gene: TRBV6-5
CDR3 DNA: TGTGCCAGCAGTTACCCAAACGGACAGGAGCAGTACTTC
CDR3 protein: CASSYPNGQEQYF

J gene: TRBJ2-2
D gene: TRBD2
clone size: many
V gene: TRBV28
CDR3 DNA: TGTGCCAGCAGTTTAACGGGGTGGCGGGAGGCGAACACCGGGGAGCTGTTTTTT
CDR3 protein: CASSLTGWREANTGELFF

J gene: TRBJ2-3
D gene: .
clone size: many
V gene: TRBV7-2
CDR3 DNA: TGTGCCAGCAGCTTAGTCCGGAGCACAGATACGCAGTATTTT
CDR3 protein: CASSLVRSTDTQYF

J gene: TRBJ2-7
D gene: .
clone size: many
V gene: TRBV12-3/TRBV12-4
CDR3 DNA: TGTGCCAGCAGTTTACGGTCGCAGGGGGGCGAGCAGTACTTC
CDR3 protein: CASSLRSQGGEQYF

J gene: TRBJ2-2
D gene: .
clone size: many
V gene: TRBV5-5
CDR3 DNA: TGTGCCAGCAACTTGATGCAGGGGAACACCGGGGAGCTGTTTTTT
CDR3 protein: CASNLMQGNTGELFF

J gene: TRBJ2-3
D gene: TRBD2
clone size: many
V gene: TRBV20-1
CDR3 DNA: TGCAGTGCTAGAGATCCAGGGCGGGAGATAATAGATACGCAGTATTTT
CDR3 protein: CSARDPGREIIDTQYF

J gene: TRBJ2-3
D gene: TRBD2
clone size: many
V gene: TRBV24-1
CDR3 DNA: TGTGCCACCAGTGATTCGGGGACTAGCGAGACCACAGATACGCAGTATTTT
CDR3 protein: CATSDSGTSETTDTQYF

J gene: TRBJ2-3
D gene: .
clone size: many
V gene: TRBV12-3/TRBV12-4
CDR3 DNA: TGTGCCAGCAGTTCCAAGGGGTATGCGGGTTCGGATACGCAGTATTTT
CDR3 protein: CASSSKGYAGSDTQYF

J gene: TRBJ2-1
D gene: TRBD1
clone size: many
V gene: TRBV2
CDR3 DNA: TGTGCCAGCAGATATCGGACAGGCTGGGGCTCCTACAATGAGCAGTTCTTC
CDR3 protein: CASRYRTGWGSYNEQFF

J gene: TRBJ1-3
D gene: .
clone size: .
V gene: TRBV12-3/TRBV12-4
CDR3 DNA: TGTGCCAGCAGTTTGGGGGGAACCTCTGGAAACACCATATATTTT
CDR3 protein: CASSLGGTSGNTIYF

J gene: TRBJ2-7
D gene: .
clone size: few
V gene: TRBV5-5
CDR3 DNA: TGTGCCAGCAGACCACAGGGTCCTGTGCGTGGCGAGCAGTACTTC
CDR3 protein: CASRPQGPVRGEQYF

J gene: TRBJ2-7
D gene: .
clone size: .
V gene: TRBV14
CDR3 DNA: TGTGCCAGCAGCCAAGACCCCCCTTACCGTCCCGGGCCTTCCTCCTACGAGCAGTACTTC
CDR3 protein: CASSQDPPYRPGPSSYEQYF

J gene: TRBJ1-2
D gene: TRBD1
clone size: .
V gene: TRBV7-6
CDR3 DNA: TGTGCCAGCAGCTTACTCTCCCCGGGACAGGGATCCTATGGCTACACCTTC
CDR3 protein: CASSLLSPGQGSYGYTF

J gene: TRBJ2-7
D gene: .
clone size: .
V gene: TRBV6-4
CDR3 DNA: TGTGCCAGCAGTTGGGTGCCCTACGAGCAGTACTTC
CDR3 protein: CASSWVPYEQYF

J gene: TRBJ1-6
D gene: .
clone size: .
V gene: TRBV4-1
CDR3 DNA: TGCGCCAGCAGCTACCTGGTGGCACCCCTCCACTTT
CDR3 protein: CASSYLVAPLHF

J gene: TRBJ2-5
D gene: .
clone size: many
V gene: TRBV29-1
CDR3 DNA: TGCAGCGTTCACGGGGCCCAAGAGACCCAGTACTTC
CDR3 protein: CSVHGAQETQYF

J gene: TRBJ2-5
D gene: TRBD1
clone size: many
V gene: TRBV4-1
CDR3 DNA: TGCGCCAGCAGCCAAGCCCGACAGGGGGAGACCCAGTACTTC
CDR3 protein: CASSQARQGETQYF

J gene: TRBJ1-3
D gene: .
clone size: .
V gene: TRBV5-1
CDR3 DNA: TGCGCCAGCAGCTTGAATTTAGGGGAAGGAAACACCATATATTTT
CDR3 protein: CASSLNLGEGNTIYF

J gene: TRBJ2-3
D gene: TRBD1
clone size: few
V gene: TRBV10-3
CDR3 DNA: TGTGCCATCAGTGACCCCCTCGGGACAGGGGGAACAGATACGCAGTATTTT
CDR3 protein: CAISDPLGTGGTDTQYF

J gene: TRBJ2-3
D gene: TRBD2
clone size: many
V gene: TRBV11-1
CDR3 DNA: TGTGCCAGCAGCTCAGGGACTAGCGGAGATACGCAGTATTTT
CDR3 protein: CASSSGTSGDTQYF

J gene: TRBJ2-2
D gene: .
clone size: .
V gene: TRBV7-9
CDR3 DNA: TGTGCCAGCAGCTTACATGGGGCGGACGGGGAGCTGTTTTTT
CDR3 protein: CASSLHGADGELFF

J gene: TRBJ1-6
D gene: .
clone size: few
V gene: TRBV12-5
CDR3 DNA: TGTGCTAGTGGTTTGGGACAGGTGGATTCACCCCTCCACTTT
CDR3 protein: CASGLGQVDSPLHF

J gene: TRBJ2-7
D gene: .
clone size: .
V gene: TRBV12-3/TRBV12-4
CDR3 DNA: TGTGCCAGCAGTTTCAAAGGGATGGGGAACGAGCAGTACTTC
CDR3 protein: CASSFKGMGNEQYF

J gene: TRBJ1-5
D gene: .
clone size: .
V gene: TRBV4-1
CDR3 DNA: TGCGCCAGCAGCCACGAGGTAGTACAGGGCAATCAGCCCCAGCATTTT
CDR3 protein: CASSHEVVQGNQPQHF

J gene: TRBJ2-2
D gene: TRBD2
clone size: many
V gene: TRBV28
CDR3 DNA: TGTGCCAGCAGAACACTAGCGGGAGGGTGGAACACCGGGGAGCTGTTTTTT
CDR3 protein: CASRTLAGGWNTGELFF

J gene: TRBJ2-7
D gene: .
clone size: many
V gene: TRBV18
CDR3 DNA: TGTGCCAGCTCACCAAGAAGGGATGGGCAGTACTTC
CDR3 protein: CASSPRRDGQYF

J gene: TRBJ2-7
D gene: .
clone size: .
V gene: TRBV20-1
CDR3 DNA: TGCAGTGCTAGAGCTTCCGGGTTCTCGAACTACGAGCAGTACTTC
CDR3 protein: CSARASGFSNYEQYF

J gene: TRBJ2-1
D gene: TRBD2
clone size: .
V gene: TRBV6-2/TRBV6-3
CDR3 DNA: TGTGCCAGCAGCCCGATAAGCGGGGCTGCCTACAATGAGCAGTTCTTC
CDR3 protein: CASSPISGAAYNEQFF